The 25 T cell receptor beta chains given below trace back to one sample, sequenced in a study of shared T cell receptors in the human thymus. Produced via immunoSEQ multiplex PCR; TCRdb's table is partial and in-frame only. Of hundreds of thousands of clones listed, over 75% were seen once; the top ten hold 0.0085% to 0.012%. These data were also filed under a second study, of human thymus T cells.

Sequencing input: thymocytes. The receptors shown here come from a boy younger than two with a congenital heart defect.

The genes are TRBV15 and TRBJ1-4, with 9 bases matching TRBD1. Germline V gene sequence: CDR1 LNHNV, CDR2 YYDKDF (reference sequence). V was clipped by 2 bases and J by 7 bases; unmatched bases: 8. The CDR3 is 16 amino acids. In nucleotides, the CDR3 is TGTGCCACCAGCAGACCTCCAGGACAGGGGTTTGAAAAACTGTTTTTT. Residues: CATSRPPGQGFEKLFF. Filled out from reference TRBV15 and TRBJ1-4, the complete variable domain reads DAMVIQNPRYQVTQFGKPVTLSCSQTLNHNVMYWYQQKSSQAPKLLFHYYDKDFNNEADTPDNFQSRRPNTSFCFLDIRSPGLGDTAMYLCATSRPPGQGFEKLFFGSGTQLSVL.

The CDR3 DNA is TGCGCCAGCAGGCGGACTAGCGGCTTTAATGAGCAGTTCTTC. It specifies CASRRTSGFNEQFF. This chain connects TRBV4-1 to TRBJ2-1; 10 nucleotides align to TRBD2. The CDR3 is 14 residues long. From germline, CDR1 is MGHRA and CDR2 YSYEKL. Losses at the gene ends were 6 bases for V and 7 bases for J; bases not matched to a gene: 6.

This clone was recorded once. This rearrangement joins TRBV5-1 to TRBJ2-5; the D gene is possibly TRBD2 (6 bases). This CDR3 has 13 amino acids. V lost 4 bases and J 5 bases, leaving 12 bases between the germline ends. Germline CDR1 is SGHRS and CDR2 is YFSETQ. The CDR3 bases are TGCGCCAGCAGCCTGGTAGCGGCTGAGACCCAGTACTTC. It translates to CASSLVAAETQYF. The full variable domain, rest sourced from reference TRBV5-1 and TRBJ2-5, is KAGVTQTPRYLIKTRGQQVTLSCSPISGHRSVSWYQQTPGQGLQFLFEYFSETQRNKGNFPGRFSGRQFSNSRSEMNVSTLELGDSALYLCASSLVAAETQYFGPGTRLLVL.

The chain couples TRBV5-1 to TRBJ2-2, with D possibly TRBD1 on 6 matching bases. Trimming took off 4 bases at V and 4 bases at J, with 20 bases between the two ends. Per germline, CDR1 SGHRS and CDR2 YFSETQ. The CDR3 length is 17 residues. The DNA of the CDR3 is TGCGCCAGCAGCGCTAAATCACCCCAGGGGCGCACCGGGGAGCTGTTTTTT. It translates to CASSAKSPQGRTGELFF. Combining the CDR3 with reference TRBV5-1 and TRBJ2-2 gives the whole variable domain KAGVTQTPRYLIKTRGQQVTLSCSPISGHRSVSWYQQTPGQGLQFLFEYFSETQRNKGNFPGRFSGRQFSNSRSEMNVSTLELGDSALYLCASSAKSPQGRTGELFFGEGSRLTVL.

The chain recombines TRBV14 with TRBJ1-2; 7 nucleotides align to TRBD1. The germline V gene encodes CDR1 SGHDN and CDR2 FVKESK. This CDR3 spans 13 amino acids. With V trimmed by 4 bases and J by 7 bases, 6 bases remained unmatched. For the CDR3, the DNA is TGTGCCAGCAGCCCTGACAGGGATGGTGGCTACACCTTC. Its protein is CASSPDRDGGYTF.

This sequence joins TRBV18 and TRBJ2-3; 9 positions match TRBD2. Germline lookup yields CDR1 KGHSH and CDR2 LQKENI. The CDR3 has 18 amino acids. After removal of 6 bases from V and 0 bases from J, the junction contained 13 bases not matched to a gene. For the CDR3, the DNA is TGTGCCAGCTCCCACCCCGTTGCGGGAGGGTCAAGCACAGATACGCAGTATTTT. Its protein product is CASSHPVAGGSSTDTQYF. The variable domain in full, with the rest retrieved from reference TRBV18 and TRBJ2-3, is NAGVMQNPRHLVRRRGQEARLRCSPMKGHSHVYWYRQLPEEGLKFMVYLQKENIIDESGMPKERFSAEFPKEGPSILRIQQVVRGDSAAYFCASSHPVAGGSSTDTQYFGPGTRLTVL.

The chain uses TRBV28 and TRBJ2-7; the D is unclear. The CDR3 runs to 17 residues. CDR1 and CDR2 (germline): MDHEN, SYDVKM. V shed 3 bases and J shed 2 bases, with 20 bases lying between them. The DNA for the CDR3 is TGTGCCAGCAGTTTTGTCCAGACACCCCACTTTACCTACGAGCAGTACTTC. It codes for CASSFVQTPHFTYEQYF.

The CDR3 region has the DNA TGTGCCAGCAGCCAAACCAGACTAGCGGGAGGCGGGGAGCTGTTTTTT. Translated: CASSQTRLAGGGELFF. The V gene is TRBV4-2, the J gene TRBJ2-2; 13 bases map to TRBD2. The CDR3 is made up of 16 amino acids. V shed 2 bases, J shed 7 bases, and the junction held 4 bases outside the gene matches. The germline V gene has CDR1 LGHNA and CDR2 YNFKEQ.

The chain uses TRBV6-1 and TRBJ2-5, with D possibly matching TRBD1 (5 bases). The V gene lost 8 bases and the J gene lost 9 bases, with 19 bases spanning the gap. CDR1 is MNHNS and CDR2 is SASEGT in the germline V gene. This CDR3 contains 13 residues. The CDR3 here is CASPDSPYGPQYF. CDR3 coding DNA: TGTGCCAGCCCCGACAGCCCTTATGGTCCCCAGTACTTC.

This chain joins TRBV4-2 and TRBJ2-1; TRBD2 aligns across 8 bases. The CDR3 length is 16 residues. The trim removed 0 bases at V and 7 bases at J, leaving 8 bases unmatched. Germline assignment: CDR1 LGHNA and CDR2 YNFKEQ. Here the CDR3 DNA reads TGTGCCAGCAGCCAAGATAGGGTAGCGGGGTCGAATGAGCAGTTCTTC. It encodes CASSQDRVAGSNEQFF.

The gene calls are TRBV4-2 and TRBJ1-3, with D tentatively TRBD1 (6 bases). Trimming pared 0 bases from V and 2 bases from J, leaving 20 bases between. Germline CDR1 and CDR2: LGHNA and YNFKEQ. The CDR3 covers 19 residues. The CDR3 spells CASSQDHRGNAWTGNTIYF. Here the CDR3 DNA reads TGTGCCAGCAGCCAAGATCATAGGGGGAATGCGTGGACTGGAAACACCATATATTTT.

The CDR3 coding sequence is TGTGCCAGCAGTGACTGGGGGGACAGGGCGGGGGAGCAGTACTTC. Translating it yields CASSDWGDRAGEQYF. The rearrangement uses TRBV6-4 and TRBJ2-7; 9 positions agree with TRBD1. Germline trimming cut 1 base from V and 7 bases from J; bases unmatched to any gene: 8. CDR1 and CDR2 from the germline V gene are MRHNA and SNTAGT. The CDR3 has 15 residues.

This clone was seen only a few times. The chain is built from TRBV19 and TRBJ2-7; possible D gene TRBD1, 6 bases. Germline V gives CDR1 LNHDA, CDR2 SQIVND (reference sequence). The CDR3 is 15 residues long. V lost 5 bases and J lost 1, with 15 bases in between. The CDR3 loop reads CASSVQGATSYEQYF. The CDR3 bases are TGTGCCAGTAGTGTACAGGGTGCTACATCCTACGAGCAGTACTTC.

CDR3 residues: CAWSRTGSLDTIYF. In DNA form, the CDR3 reads TGTGCCTGGAGTCGGACAGGGAGTTTGGACACCATATATTTT. V is TRBV30 and J is TRBJ1-3; the match to TRBD1 covers 8 bases. Trimming removed 2 bases from V and 8 bases from J; junction bases left unmatched: 8. The CDR3 contains 14 residues. Germline V gene lookup returns CDR1 GTSNPN and CDR2 SVGIG (reference sequence).

The rearrangement uses TRBV19 and TRBJ1-5, with TRBD1 as a possible D gene (5 bases). The CDR3 contains 13 residues. CDR1 and CDR2 from the germline V gene are LNHDA and SQIVND (reference sequence). V was shortened by 8 bases and J by 3 bases, with 11 bases between the two germline ends. The CDR3 loop is CASGGEDNQPQHF. CDR3 coding DNA: TGTGCCAGTGGGGGGGAGGACAATCAGCCCCAGCATTTT.

The table lists this clone with a few counts. The chain combines TRBV5-1 with TRBJ1-1, with 9 bases identical to TRBD1. The CDR3 spans 17 residues. J was trimmed by 1 base and V by 1 base; bases with no gene match: 8. CDR1 is SGHRS, CDR2 YFSETQ, per germline. CDR3 nucleotide sequence: TGCGCCAGCAGCTTGAGAGGAAGACAGGGGGGGAACACTGAAGCTTTCTTT. This translates into CASSLRGRQGGNTEAFF.

The chain uses TRBV4-3 and TRBJ2-5; 7 bases agree with TRBD2. The V gene's germline CDR1 is LGHNA and CDR2 YSLEER. Trimming removed 1 base from V and 2 bases from J; junction bases left unmatched: 4. The CDR3 consists of 15 residues. The chain's CDR3 is CASSQVLARQETQYF. For the CDR3, the DNA is TGCGCCAGCAGCCAAGTACTAGCGAGACAAGAGACCCAGTACTTC.

The chain links TRBV27 to TRBJ2-7, with 8 bases identical to TRBD1. The CDR3 sequence is 18 residues long. After removal of 4 bases from V and 2 bases from J, the junction contained 16 bases not matched to a gene. CDR1 and CDR2 from the germline V gene are MNHEY and SMNVEV (reference sequence). CDR3 residues: CASSSGQVVGRSAYEQYF. CDR3 in DNA: TGTGCCAGCAGTTCGGGACAGGTTGTGGGACGGAGCGCCTACGAGCAGTACTTC.

The chain is built from TRBV6-4 and TRBJ2-5; 8 nucleotides align to TRBD1. Germline trimming cut 3 bases from V and 3 bases from J; bases unmatched to any gene: 3. The CDR3 covers 14 residues. Germline CDR1 and CDR2: MRHNA and SNTAGT. CDR3 protein: CASSEDREKETQYF. CDR3 nucleotides: TGTGCCAGCAGTGAGGACAGGGAGAAAGAGACCCAGTACTTC.

The count of this clone is one. This chain joins TRBV5-1 and TRBJ1-3; 7 bases are shared with TRBD1. The junction had 7 bases not matched to a gene; V was cut back by 5 bases and J by 2 bases. The germline gives CDR1 SGHRS, CDR2 YFSETQ. There are 15 residues in the CDR3. The CDR3 here is CASRGQYSPGNTIYF. In DNA form, the CDR3 reads TGCGCCAGCAGGGGACAGTACAGCCCTGGAAACACCATATATTTT. Variable domain in full (rest from reference TRBV5-1 and TRBJ1-3): KAGVTQTPRYLIKTRGQQVTLSCSPISGHRSVSWYQQTPGQGLQFLFEYFSETQRNKGNFPGRFSGRQFSNSRSEMNVSTLELGDSALYLCASRGQYSPGNTIYFGEGSWLTVV.

The J gene is TRBJ2-1, the V gene TRBV9; TRBD2 might be the D (6 bases). This CDR3 contains 14 residues. Trimming took off 4 bases at V and 6 bases at J, with 14 bases between the two ends. Germline CDR1 SGDLS, CDR2 YYNGEE. CDR3: CASSLLEGPNEQFF. The CDR3 DNA is TGTGCCAGCAGCCTCTTGGAGGGCCCCAATGAGCAGTTCTTC.

The V gene is TRBV27, the J gene TRBJ2-5; D call uncertain. Germline CDR1 is MNHEY and CDR2 is SMNVEV (reference sequence). V lost 8 bases, J lost 5 bases, and 9 bases lay in between. The CDR3 has 11 residues. The CDR3 loop reads CASGMQETQYF. The CDR3 DNA reads as TGTGCCAGCGGCATGCAGGAGACCCAGTACTTC.

The chain couples TRBV14 to TRBJ2-3, with D perhaps TRBD2 (6 bases). The CDR3 runs 16 residues. V gave up 0 bases and J gave up 7 bases, with 17 bases separating them. CDR1 is SGHDN and CDR2 is FVKESK in the germline V gene. CDR3 bases: TGTGCCAGCAGCCAAGACTCGGCGGGGAGGTCGAATACGCAGTATTTT. Its protein is CASSQDSAGRSNTQYF. The full variable domain, with the rest looked up from reference TRBV14 and TRBJ2-3, is EAGVTQFPSHSVIEKGQTVTLRCDPISGHDNLYWYRRVMGKEIKFLLHFVKESKQDESGMPNNRFLAERTGGTYSTLKVQPAELEDSGVYFCASSQDSAGRSNTQYFGPGTRLTVL.

The V and J genes are TRBV18 and TRBJ1-1; 7 bases are a match to TRBD1. Germline V gives CDR1 KGHSH, CDR2 LQKENI. This CDR3 has 16 amino acids. V lost 3 bases and J lost 7; bases outside the gene matches: 14. The CDR3 DNA follows: TGTGCCAGCTCACCCCACCCCAGGAGGGGGCGCATTGAAGCTTTCTTT. Protein product: CASSPHPRRGRIEAFF.

This clone was seen only once. The CDR3: CASRGTGLGGHQETQYF. In DNA form, the CDR3 reads TGTGCCAGCAGGGGGACGGGGCTGGGGGGACACCAAGAGACCCAGTACTTC. The chain joins TRBV7-8 to TRBJ2-5; maybe TRBD2 (6 bases). Germline loops: CDR1 SGHVS, CDR2 FQNEAQ. V was shortened by 6 bases and J by 0 bases, with 20 bases between the two germline ends. This CDR3 contains 17 residues.